The 25 T cell receptor beta chains listed next were all sequenced from one sample in a study of blood T cell repertoires in COVID-19. Repertoires were generated with immunoSEQ multiplex PCR, while TCRdb's copy carries only in-frame clones and drops some. In the table there are 200,000 to 300,000 clones, around nine tenths of which are singletons. Material: peripheral blood. These receptors were taken from a woman aged 55 to 70 who had recovered from COVID-19.

The sample holds one count of this clone. V and J are TRBV9 and TRBJ2-1; 9 bases are shared with TRBD2. CDR3 length: 17 residues. The ends lost 4 bases at V and 6 bases at J; junction bases unmatched: 14. Germline CDR1 reads SGDLS; CDR2 reads YYNGEE. CDR3 sequence reads: CASSSLPGLASLNEQFF. CDR3 bases: TGTGCCAGCAGCTCCCTCCCGGGACTAGCCTCCCTCAATGAGCAGTTCTTC. The variable domain in full, completed from reference TRBV9 and TRBJ2-1, reads DSGVTQTPKHLITATGQRVTLRCSPRSGDLSVYWYQQSLDQGLQFLIQYYNGEERAKGNILERFSAQQFPDLHSELNLSSLELGDSALYFCASSSLPGLASLNEQFFGPGTRLTVL.

The chain links TRBV29-1 to TRBJ2-2, with TRBD2 matching over 7 bases. V shed 3 bases and J 4 bases; nucleotides not matched to a gene: 5. This CDR3 has 14 amino acids. Germline assignment: CDR1 SQVTM and CDR2 ANQGSEA. The CDR3 loop reads CSVEAGRGTGELFF. CDR3 nucleotide sequence: TGCAGCGTTGAGGCGGGGAGGGGCACCGGGGAGCTGTTTTTT.

This clone was observed once. The genes are TRBV5-6 and TRBJ1-2, with 7 positions matching TRBD1. J lost 4 bases, V lost 4 bases, and 13 bases had no gene match. The CDR3 contains 16 residues. Germline V gene data show CDR1 as SGHDT and CDR2 as YYEEEE. CDR3 region: CASSPAQGYAVYGYTF. The DNA of the CDR3 is TGTGCCAGCAGCCCAGCACAGGGGTATGCGGTCTATGGCTACACCTTC.

This clone was counted once. CDR3 in amino acids: CASSLSTDHGNTIYF. CDR3 coding DNA: TGTGCCAGCAGCTTATCCACAGATCACGGAAACACCATATATTTT. V usage is TRBV11-2 and J usage is TRBJ1-3; no clear D gene. The CDR3 has 15 amino acids. The V and J ends lost 2 bases and 4 bases respectively, with 12 bases between them. CDR1 and CDR2 (germline): SGHAT, FQNNGV.

This chain uses TRBV9 with TRBJ2-3; TRBD1 aligns across 9 bases. There are 16 residues in the CDR3. Trimming cost V 3 bases and J 4 bases; bases outside gene matches: 9. Germline CDR1 and CDR2: SGDLS and YYNGEE. CDR3: CASSARQGEVPDTQYF. In DNA, the CDR3 is TGTGCCAGCAGCGCACGACAGGGGGAAGTCCCAGATACGCAGTATTTT. Variable domain in full (rest from reference TRBV9 and TRBJ2-3): DSGVTQTPKHLITATGQRVTLRCSPRSGDLSVYWYQQSLDQGLQFLIQYYNGEERAKGNILERFSAQQFPDLHSELNLSSLELGDSALYFCASSARQGEVPDTQYFGPGTRLTVL.

The chain combines TRBV27 with TRBJ1-1; TRBD1 matches 8 bases. The CDR3 runs 18 residues. In germline, CDR1 is MNHEY, CDR2 SMNVEV (reference sequence). With V trimmed by 5 bases and J by 8 bases, 22 bases remained unmatched. The CDR3 spells CASSKAWVVSDREHEAFF. The CDR3 nucleotides are TGTGCCAGCAGTAAAGCTTGGGTGGTTTCGGACAGGGAACACGAAGCTTTCTTT.

V is TRBV18 and J is TRBJ1-2, with D tentatively TRBD1 (6 bases). The CDR3 has 15 residues. V was trimmed by 6 bases and J by 4 bases, leaving 18 bases between them. Per germline, CDR1 KGHSH and CDR2 LQKENI. The DNA of the CDR3 is TGTGCCAGCTCTCTCCCCCAGGGGTACGGCTATGGCTACACCTTC. It codes for CASSLPQGYGYGYTF.

At least ten counts were recorded for this clone. The J gene is TRBJ1-2, the V gene TRBV28, with D possibly being TRBD1 (6 bases). From germline, CDR1 is MDHEN and CDR2 SYDVKM. The CDR3 runs to 14 residues. Trimming took off 3 bases at V and 2 bases at J, with 10 bases between the two ends. The CDR3 bases are TGTGCCAGCAGTTTGGGGGGGGCCAACTATGGCTACACCTTC. Translating gives CASSLGGANYGYTF.

The gene calls are TRBV5-8 and TRBJ2-1; weak D call: TRBD2 (6 bases). This CDR3 comprises 15 residues. Trimming left V 4 bases short and J 4 bases short, with 15 bases between. Per the germline V gene, CDR1 is SGHTS and CDR2 is YDEGEE. CDR3 region: CASSRGLSYYNEQFF. The CDR3 nucleotides read TGTGCCAGCAGCCGGGGACTTTCCTATTACAATGAGCAGTTCTTC.

This clone has a single count. The chain recombines TRBV1 with TRBJ2-7; the listed D gene, TRBD2, was not tested against the DNA. TRBV1 is a pseudogene. The CDR3 runs to 12 residues. The CDR3, as DNA: TGCACCAGCAGCGGCGGCGTCTACGAGCAGTACTTC. It translates to CTSSGGVYEQYF.

The gene calls are TRBV10-3 and TRBJ2-3; 9 bases align to TRBD2. The CDR3 runs to 16 residues. The trim removed 7 bases at V and 3 bases at J, leaving 11 bases unmatched. Looked up from germline, CDR1 is ENHRY and CDR2 is SYGVKD. The CDR3 sequence is CAINRGGALETDTQYF. CDR3 DNA: TGTGCCATCAACCGCGGGGGGGCACTGGAAACAGATACGCAGTATTTT.

This chain uses TRBV19 with TRBJ1-1, with unresolved D. The CDR3 has 14 residues. V shed 11 bases and J shed 5 bases, with 21 bases lying between them. From germline, CDR1 is LNHDA and CDR2 SQIVND (reference sequence). As DNA, the CDR3 is TGTGCCGTAAGGGTACGCTCGGGAAGGACTGAAGCTTTCTTT. This gives the protein CAVRVRSGRTEAFF.

The rearrangement joins TRBV24-1 to TRBJ2-1, with TRBD1 as a possible D gene (5 bases). The V end was cut by 0 bases, the J end by 7 bases, with 18 bases between. The CDR3 consists of 17 residues. Germline V gives CDR1 KGHDR, CDR2 SFDVKD. The CDR3 spells CATSDLGVTGYVNEQFF. CDR3 nucleotide sequence: TGTGCCACCAGTGATTTGGGGGTTACAGGTTACGTTAATGAGCAGTTCTTC.

The gene calls are TRBV29-1 and TRBJ2-5; D is possibly TRBD1 (6 bases). The V gene's germline CDR1 is SQVTM and CDR2 ANQGSEA. This CDR3 is built from 13 residues. Trimming took off 6 bases at V and 5 bases at J, with 16 bases between the two ends. The CDR3: CSVPTGPRETQYF. In DNA, the CDR3 is TGCAGCGTCCCGACAGGCCCCAGGGAGACCCAGTACTTC.

The chain carries TRBV9 and TRBJ2-2; TRBD2 matches at 12 bases. In germline, CDR1 is SGDLS, CDR2 YYNGEE. With 0 bases clipped from V and 10 bases from J, the junction kept 7 bases outside the gene matches. This CDR3 spans 16 amino acids. The CDR3 reads CASSVGLAGGLSELFF. CDR3 DNA sequence: TGTGCCAGCAGCGTAGGTCTAGCGGGGGGGCTCTCGGAGCTGTTTTTT.

This clone has more than one count but fewer than ten. This rearrangement joins TRBV6-5 to TRBJ1-2, with D possibly TRBD1 on 5 matching bases. CDR3 length: 14 residues. V lost 8 bases, J lost 4 bases, and 17 bases lay in between. The V gene's germline CDR1 is MNHEY and CDR2 SVGAGI. The CDR3 DNA sequence: TGTGCCAGCTGCCGGACGGGGGGGGTCTATGGCTACACCTTC. As protein: CASCRTGGVYGYTF.

The rearrangement links TRBV7-9 to TRBJ2-3; D remains ambiguous. Trimming shortened V by 3 bases and J by 8 bases, and 9 bases separated the two germline ends. Germline V gene sequence: CDR1 SEHNR, CDR2 FQNEAQ (reference sequence). CDR3 size: 12 residues. CDR3 region: CASSFDLRTQYF. The CDR3 coding sequence is TGTGCCAGCAGCTTCGACTTGCGTACGCAGTATTTT.

This chain uses TRBV5-1 with TRBJ1-1, with 7 bases aligning to TRBD1. Unmatched junction bases numbered 6, after V lost 4 bases and J lost 0 bases. The germline V gene encodes CDR1 SGHRS and CDR2 YFSETQ. The CDR3 has 15 amino acids. CDR3 residues: CASSKGQFMNTEAFF. The CDR3 region has the DNA TGCGCCAGCAGCAAGGGACAGTTCATGAACACTGAAGCTTTCTTT.

The J gene is TRBJ2-1, the V gene TRBV6-5; 7 bases match TRBD2. V shed 1 base and J 8 bases; nucleotides not matched to a gene: 8. This CDR3 is built from 15 residues. Germline V gene lookup returns CDR1 MNHEY and CDR2 SVGAGI. The CDR3 DNA follows: TGTGCCAGCAGTTACTACCGGGCCCGGGGGGATGAGCAGTTCTTC. Translated: CASSYYRARGDEQFF.

The DNA for the CDR3 is TGCGCCAGCAGCTCGGTCTACAATGAGCAGTTCTTC. Residues: CASSSVYNEQFF. The chain employs TRBV5-1 and TRBJ2-1; D gene ambiguous. CDR1 and CDR2 (germline): SGHRS, YFSETQ. Trimming took off 3 bases at V and 3 bases at J, with 4 bases between the two ends. The CDR3 runs to 12 residues.

This sequence joins TRBV5-4 and TRBJ2-5, with D maybe TRBD2 (7 bases). Germline assignment: CDR1 SGHNT and CDR2 YYREEE (reference sequence). Trimming cost V 4 bases and J 5 bases, with 15 bases left between them. The CDR3 extends over 14 amino acids. The CDR3 DNA is TGTGCCAGCAGCCTAGGGGGGGGCCGGGAGACCCAGTACTTC. It codes for CASSLGGGRETQYF.

The gene calls are TRBV7-9 and TRBJ1-2; TRBD1 aligns across 8 bases. CDR3 size: 15 residues. CDR1 and CDR2 (germline): SEHNR, FQNEAQ (reference sequence). V dropped 4 bases and J dropped 7; count of bases not matched to a gene: 11. This CDR3 is CASSSPGQVRLGYTF. Written as DNA, the CDR3 is TGTGCCAGCAGCTCCCCGGGACAGGTTAGGCTTGGCTACACCTTC.

This chain uses TRBV3-1 (or the pseudogene TRBV3-2) with TRBJ2-3, with TRBD1 as a possible D gene (5 bases). Germline lookup yields CDR1 LGHDT and CDR2 YNNKEL (reference sequence). CDR3 length: 15 amino acids. V lost 2 bases and J lost 5, with 14 bases in between. The CDR3 sequence is CASSQRGQRVDTQYF. The DNA for the CDR3 is TGTGCCAGCAGCCAAAGGGGTCAACGGGTAGATACGCAGTATTTT.

This sequence joins TRBV6-1 and TRBJ1-2; 11 nucleotides match TRBD1. The germline CDR1 and CDR2 sequences are MNHNS and SASEGT. V was clipped by 1 base and J by 5 bases; unmatched bases: 6. The CDR3 contains 16 residues. In DNA, the CDR3 is TGTGCCAGCAGTGAAGAAACCGGGACAGGGGGGTATGGCTACACCTTC. Protein sequence: CASSEETGTGGYGYTF.

The chain carries TRBV4-2 and TRBJ1-1; D may be TRBD1 (6 bases). CDR3 size: 17 residues. Germline-derived CDR1 and CDR2 are LGHNA and YNFKEQ. The V gene lost 0 bases and the J gene lost 5 bases, with 19 bases spanning the gap. CDR3 bases: TGTGCCAGCAGCCAAGATCTCGATGGGGGCTTGAGGACTGAAGCTTTCTTT. Its protein product is CASSQDLDGGLRTEAFF.